These T cell receptor beta chains were read from a single sample in a study of blood T cell repertoires in COVID-19. Profiled with immunoSEQ multiplex PCR; TCRdb holds only in-frame clones, not every one. The sample holds about 36,000 clones, approximately 90% seen once. The sequenced sample consisted of peripheral blood. The receptor source for this set is a man in his sixties with acute or convalescent COVID-19. Both conserved end residues are part of each CDR3. Fields, in order: CDR3 protein, CDR3 DNA, V gene, D gene, clone size, J gene. The D gene is left open where the match is weak. The size of a clone is reported for some rows only, either as once, few or many, or as a class for expanded clones.

CDR3aa: CASSLLWGRARFTGELFF
CDR3nt: TGTGCCAGCAGTCTCCTTTGGGGGAGGGCCCGATTCACCGGGGAGCTGTTTTTT
v_gene: TRBV28
d_gene: TRBD2
abundance: NA
j_gene: TRBJ2-2

CDR3aa: CASSLAGNWDTEAFF
CDR3nt: TGTGCCAGCAGCTTAGCGGGTAACTGGGACACTGAAGCTTTCTTT
v_gene: TRBV11-2
d_gene: NA
abundance: NA
j_gene: TRBJ1-1

CDR3aa: CASSGRLFTRQYF
CDR3nt: TGTGCCAGCAGCGGGAGACTGTTTACGAGGCAGTACTTC
v_gene: TRBV11-2
d_gene: NA
abundance: NA
j_gene: TRBJ2-7

CDR3aa: CASSPGREGTQYF
CDR3nt: TGTGCCAGCAGCCCAGGGAGGGAAGGGACCCAGTACTTC
v_gene: TRBV11-3
d_gene: TRBD2
abundance: NA
j_gene: TRBJ2-5

CDR3aa: CAISESWGTGIIQTGNQPQHF
CDR3nt: TGTGCCATCAGTGAGTCATGGGGGACAGGGATTATTCAAACAGGCAATCAGCCCCAGCATTTT
v_gene: TRBV10-3
d_gene: TRBD1
abundance: once
j_gene: TRBJ1-5

CDR3aa: CASRDREGLTDTQYF
CDR3nt: TGTGCCAGCCGGGACAGGGAAGGTCTCACAGATACGCAGTATTTT
v_gene: TRBV6-5
d_gene: TRBD1
abundance: NA
j_gene: TRBJ2-3

CDR3aa: CAISERGGSSYNEQFF
CDR3nt: TGTGCCATCAGCGAGCGGGGGGGGAGCTCCTACAATGAGCAGTTCTTC
v_gene: TRBV10-3
d_gene: TRBD2
abundance: once
j_gene: TRBJ2-1

CDR3aa: CASGPQGRNTEAFF
CDR3nt: TGTGCCAGCGGGCCACAGGGAAGGAACACTGAAGCTTTCTTT
v_gene: TRBV11-3
d_gene: NA
abundance: NA
j_gene: TRBJ1-1

CDR3aa: CASRGPGNTIYF
CDR3nt: TGTGCCAGCAGGGGCCCCGGAAACACCATATATTTT
v_gene: TRBV6-5
d_gene: NA
abundance: NA
j_gene: TRBJ1-3

CDR3aa: CASSLNGQGARAFF
CDR3nt: TGTGCCAGCAGTCTAAACGGACAGGGGGCACGAGCTTTCTTT
v_gene: TRBV28
d_gene: TRBD1
abundance: NA
j_gene: TRBJ1-1

CDR3aa: CASSPPNGERKMMGEQFF
CDR3nt: TGTGCCAGCTCACCACCGAATGGGGAGCGGAAAATGATGGGTGAGCAGTTCTTC
v_gene: TRBV18
d_gene: NA
abundance: NA
j_gene: TRBJ2-1

CDR3aa: CASRGTSSYNEQFF
CDR3nt: TGTGCCAGCAGAGGGACTAGCTCATACAATGAGCAGTTCTTC
v_gene: TRBV28
d_gene: TRBD2
abundance: NA
j_gene: TRBJ2-1

CDR3aa: CASSFRLADHNEQFF
CDR3nt: TGTGCCAGCAGTTTTCGACTAGCGGACCACAATGAGCAGTTCTTC
v_gene: TRBV27
d_gene: TRBD2
abundance: NA
j_gene: TRBJ2-1